These 14 T cell receptor beta chains share one sample of origin, sequenced in a study of blood T cell repertoires in COVID-19. TCRdb keeps only in-frame clones here, not all; method: immunoSEQ multiplex PCR. The sample carries over 150,000 clones, around nine tenths recorded once. The specimen was peripheral blood. All receptors derive from a woman younger than 35 who had recovered from COVID-19.

The DNA for the CDR3 is TGTGCCAGCAGCTTAGGCGTTTGGGAGAAGGTATCGGGTTCACCCCTCCACTTT. The encoded protein is CASSLGVWEKVSGSPLHF. The chain employs TRBV11-2 and TRBJ1-6; D gene unclear. With 1 base removed from V and 9 bases from J, the gap between germline ends came to 22 bases. The CDR3 has 18 amino acids. The V gene's germline CDR1 is SGHAT and CDR2 FQNNGV.

The rearrangement joins TRBV24-1 to TRBJ2-7; D might be TRBD2 (6 bases). Trimming removed 4 bases at V and 6 bases at J, with 21 bases between. The CDR3 contains 16 residues. Looked up from germline, CDR1 is KGHDR and CDR2 is SFDVKD. CDR3 nucleotide sequence: TGTGCCACCAGTGACCGTGCGGTACAGGAGGGCGGCGAGCAGTACTTC. It yields the protein CATSDRAVQEGGEQYF.

The V gene is TRBV19, the J gene TRBJ1-1, with D unclear. Germline values: CDR1 LNHDA, CDR2 SQIVND (reference sequence). This CDR3 contains 13 residues. V lost 4 bases and J 6 bases, leaving 12 bases between the germline ends. The CDR3 sequence is CASSTTRGSEAFF. DNA for the CDR3: TGTGCCAGTAGTACGACTCGCGGCTCTGAAGCTTTCTTT.

The CDR3 loop is CASSLQGVGETQYF. The CDR3 nucleotides are TGTGCCAGCAGCTTACAGGGGGTAGGAGAGACCCAGTACTTC. V gene TRBV7-2 combines with J gene TRBJ2-5, with 7 bases lining up with TRBD1. CDR1 and CDR2 (germline): SGHTA, FQGNSA. V trimming: 2 bases; J trimming: 4 bases; junction bases outside the gene matches: 4. This CDR3 has 14 amino acids.

The chain links TRBV5-1 to TRBJ2-7; 7 nucleotides match TRBD1. Germline V gene lookup returns CDR1 SGHRS and CDR2 YFSETQ. The CDR3 is 14 residues long. Losses at the gene ends were 0 bases for V and 2 bases for J; bases not matched to a gene: 2. The CDR3 here is CASSLAGQAYEQYF. CDR3 DNA: TGCGCCAGCAGCTTGGCAGGACAGGCCTACGAGCAGTACTTC.

In this sample, this clone turned up once. The V call is TRBV7-3, the J call TRBJ2-3, with 14 positions matching TRBD2. V dropped 5 bases and J dropped 4; count of bases not matched to a gene: 5. The CDR3 length is 16 residues. Per germline, CDR1 SGHTA and CDR2 FQGTGA. DNA of the CDR3: TGTGCCAGCAGCCACAGACTAGCGGGAGGGTCAGATACGCAGTATTTT. Translated, it gives CASSHRLAGGSDTQYF.

The V call is TRBV7-2, the J call TRBJ2-2; D unclear. Germline CDR1 reads SGHTA; CDR2 reads FQGNSA. The V end lost 2 bases, the J end lost 8 bases, and 3 bases lay between the germline ends. CDR3 length equals 11 residues. The CDR3 spells CASSLSGELFF. CDR3 coding DNA: TGTGCCAGCAGCTTATCAGGGGAGCTGTTTTTT.

The chain recombines TRBV5-6 with TRBJ2-7, with D perhaps TRBD1 (8 bases). Looked up from germline, CDR1 is SGHDT and CDR2 is YYEEEE. Trimming took 0 bases from V and 3 from J, leaving 16 bases between them. The CDR3 has 16 amino acids. As DNA, the CDR3 is TGTGCCAGCAGCTTGGGGGGAGGGACAGGCCGCTACGAGCAGTACGTC. It codes for CASSLGGGTGRYEQYV.

This clone was counted between two and nine times. The V call is TRBV6-1, the J call TRBJ2-4, with D maybe TRBD1 (6 bases). CDR3 length: 14 residues. Looked up from germline, CDR1 is MNHNS and CDR2 is SASEGT. The V end lost 1 base, the J end lost 4 bases, and 8 bases lay between the germline ends. For the CDR3, the DNA is TGTGCCAGCAGTGAAGATACAGGGAAAAACATTCAGTACTTC. Translation gives CASSEDTGKNIQYF.

The rearrangement uses TRBV10-3 and TRBJ2-2, with 7 positions matching TRBD2. This CDR3 is 15 amino acids long. From germline, CDR1 is ENHRY and CDR2 SYGVKD. Trimming removed 4 bases from V and 0 bases from J; junction bases left unmatched: 2. CDR3 DNA: TGTGCCATCAGTGGGGGGGGTCCGAACACCGGGGAGCTGTTTTTT. Translating gives CAISGGGPNTGELFF.

V usage is TRBV27 and J usage is TRBJ2-7; tentatively, D is TRBD2 (7 bases). CDR1 and CDR2 (germline): MNHEY, SMNVEV (reference sequence). Trimming shortened V by 6 bases and J by 7 bases, and 16 bases separated the two germline ends. This CDR3 region has 13 residues. CDR3 residues: CASSMAGAGEQYV. The CDR3 nucleotides are TGTGCCAGCAGCATGGCGGGGGCCGGGGAGCAGTACGTC.

V usage is TRBV12-3 or TRBV12-4 and J usage is TRBJ2-5; tentatively, D is TRBD1 (6 bases). Trimming removed 6 bases from V and 7 bases from J, with 15 bases in between. The CDR3 contains 13 residues. This CDR3 reads CASRARTEGTQYF. The CDR3 DNA reads TGTGCCAGCAGAGCCAGGACAGAGGGGACCCAGTACTTC.

The V call is TRBV9, the J call TRBJ2-5, with D perhaps TRBD1 (5 bases). Germline V gene sequence: CDR1 SGDLS, CDR2 YYNGEE. With 3 bases removed from V and 3 bases from J, the gap between germline ends came to 9 bases. The CDR3 has 13 residues. For the CDR3, the DNA is TGTGCCAGCAGCGCCGACAGCGAAGAGACCCAGTACTTC. It specifies CASSADSEETQYF.

This clone was recorded once. J is TRBJ2-5 and V is TRBV7-2; 7 nucleotides match TRBD2. Germline-derived CDR1 and CDR2 are SGHTA and FQGNSA. The CDR3 is made up of 16 amino acids. V lost 0 bases to trimming and J lost 5 bases; unmatched junction nucleotides: 9. CDR3 sequence (DNA): TGTGCCAGCAGCTTAGCGGGCATAGCGGGCGTGGAGACCCAGTACTTC. It codes for CASSLAGIAGVETQYF.